The present TCR beta chain was sequenced within a study of T cell responses to AZD1222 COVID-19 vaccine. Across the study: Second doses were pooled across both intervals (about 4 or about 12 weeks). Study-level results: Donors were largely white British and mainly female; clonal diversity was possibly underestimated. Repertoires were sampled only after the peak T cell response. Dominant CD4 TCR responses targeted spike regions 160-218 and 743-854.

Turning to this clone: Its antigen is not known.

The method was immunoSEQ multiplex PCR; TCRdb's version includes in-frame clones alone and lacks a portion of them. The table lists 95,000 to 150,000 clones, over 80% of them singletons. V dropped 3 bases and J dropped 2 bases, with 10 bases sitting between them. The germline V gene has CDR1 SEHNR and CDR2 FQNEAQ (reference sequence). The CDR3 sequence is 14 residues long. The receptor's source is an adult in good health. Here the sequenced sample was peripheral blood, taken on day 0 of AZD1222 vaccination. The rearrangement uses TRBV7-9 and TRBJ1-2; D gene unclear. CDR3 loop: CASSFSDANYGYTF. CDR3 bases: TGTGCCAGCAGCTTTTCGGACGCAAACTATGGCTACACCTTC.